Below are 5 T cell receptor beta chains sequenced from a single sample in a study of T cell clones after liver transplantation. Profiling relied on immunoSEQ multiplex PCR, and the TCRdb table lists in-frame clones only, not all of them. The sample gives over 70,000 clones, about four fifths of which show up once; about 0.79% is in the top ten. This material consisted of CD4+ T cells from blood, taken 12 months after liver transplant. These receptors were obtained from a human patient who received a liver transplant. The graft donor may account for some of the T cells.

CDR3 bases: TGCGCCAGCAGTGAGCAGCTAACAGATACGCAGTATTTT. Encoded protein: CASSEQLTDTQYF. This chain uses TRBV10-1 with TRBJ2-3, with D uncertain. Trimming pared 2 bases from V and 3 bases from J, leaving 6 bases between. Germline V lookup: CDR1 WNHNN, CDR2 SYGVQD (reference sequence). The length of the CDR3 is 13 residues.

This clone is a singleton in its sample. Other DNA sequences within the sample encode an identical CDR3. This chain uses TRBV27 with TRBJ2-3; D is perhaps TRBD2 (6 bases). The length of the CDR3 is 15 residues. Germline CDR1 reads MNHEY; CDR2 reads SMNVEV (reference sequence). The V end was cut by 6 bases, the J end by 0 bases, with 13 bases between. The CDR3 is CASRRRETSTDTQYF. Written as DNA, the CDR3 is TGTGCCAGCAGACGTCGGGAGACTAGCACAGATACGCAGTATTTT.

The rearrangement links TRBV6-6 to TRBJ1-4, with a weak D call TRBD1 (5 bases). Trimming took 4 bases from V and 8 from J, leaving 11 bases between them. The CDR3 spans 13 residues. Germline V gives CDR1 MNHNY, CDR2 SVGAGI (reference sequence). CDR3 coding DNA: TGTGCCAGCAGTTCAGGGCTTAGAGAAAAACTGTTTTTT. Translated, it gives CASSSGLREKLFF.

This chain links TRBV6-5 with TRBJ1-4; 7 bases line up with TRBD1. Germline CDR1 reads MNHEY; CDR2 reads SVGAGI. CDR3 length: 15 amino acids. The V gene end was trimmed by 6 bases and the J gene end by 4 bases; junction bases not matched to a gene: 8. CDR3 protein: CASRLTGTLNEKLFF. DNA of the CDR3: TGTGCCAGCAGGCTGACAGGGACCCTTAATGAAAAACTGTTTTTT.

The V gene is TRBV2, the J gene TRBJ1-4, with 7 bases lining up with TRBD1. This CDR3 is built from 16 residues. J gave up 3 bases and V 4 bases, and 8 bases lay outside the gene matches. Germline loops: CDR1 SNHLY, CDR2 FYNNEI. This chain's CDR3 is CASSGQGGRANEKLFF. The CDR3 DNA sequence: TGTGCCAGCAGTGGACAGGGAGGGCGGGCTAATGAAAAACTGTTTTTT. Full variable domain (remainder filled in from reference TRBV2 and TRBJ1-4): EPEVTQTPSHQVTQMGQEVILRCVPISNHLYFYWYRQILGQKVEFLVSFYNNEISEKSEIFDDQFSVERPDGSNFTLKIRSTKLEDSAMYFCASSGQGGRANEKLFFGSGTQLSVL.